The source of this T cell receptor (beta chain) is a study of blood T cell repertoires in COVID-19. About the research overall: From T cells, B-cell-depleted T cells, or PBMCs came the material, which was cDNA or gDNA.

Participants were placed into cohorts based on the clinical history they reported. Profiling relied on immunoSEQ multiplex PCR, and the TCRdb table lists in-frame clones only, not all of them. Seen here are a few hundred thousand clones, about 88% observed once, and the top ten hold around 7.9%. Germline V CDR1 and CDR2: SGHRS, YFSETQ. V dropped 4 bases and J dropped 6 bases, with 10 bases sitting between them. CDR3 length: 12 amino acids. This clonotype was sampled from a woman aged 55-70 years who had recovered from COVID-19. The sequenced material came from PBMCs or T cells enriched from blood (not recorded which). The chain employs TRBV5-1 and TRBJ1-1; D is perhaps TRBD1 (6 bases). The CDR3 is CASSIRGAEAFF. As DNA, the CDR3 is TGCGCCAGCAGCATCAGGGGCGCTGAAGCTTTCTTT.